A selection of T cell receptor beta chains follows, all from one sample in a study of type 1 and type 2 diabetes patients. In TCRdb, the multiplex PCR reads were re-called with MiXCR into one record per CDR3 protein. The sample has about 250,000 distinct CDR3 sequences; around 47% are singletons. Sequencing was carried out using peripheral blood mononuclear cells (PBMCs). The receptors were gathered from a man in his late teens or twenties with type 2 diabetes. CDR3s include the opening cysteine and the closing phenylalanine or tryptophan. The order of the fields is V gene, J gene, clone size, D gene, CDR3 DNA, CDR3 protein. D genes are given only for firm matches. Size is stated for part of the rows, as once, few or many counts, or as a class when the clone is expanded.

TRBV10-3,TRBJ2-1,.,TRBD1,TGTGCCATCAGTGCAGGGGGCGGGGCCTCCTACAATGAGCAGTTCTTC,CAISAGGGASYNEQFF
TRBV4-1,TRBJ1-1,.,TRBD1,TGTGCCAGCAGCCCAATAGAGGGGGCGCAGGACACTGAAGCTTTCTTT,CASSPIEGAQDTEAFF
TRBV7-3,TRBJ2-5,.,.,TGTGCCAGCAGCTCGGGGGTTGGCGAGACCCAGTACTTC,CASSSGVGETQYF
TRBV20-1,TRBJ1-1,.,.,TGCAGTGCTCGCGACGGGAACACTGAAGCTTTCTTT,CSARDGNTEAFF
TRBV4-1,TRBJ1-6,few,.,TGCGCCAGCAGCCAAGTTACGGGACCTCGCGATTCACCCCTCCACTTT,CASSQVTGPRDSPLHF
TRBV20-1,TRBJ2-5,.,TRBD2,TGCAGTGCTAGTGAGGCTAGCGGGAGGGAGGTTGGAGAGACCCAGTACTTC,CSASEASGREVGETQYF
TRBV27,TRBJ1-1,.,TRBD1,TGTGCCAGCAGGACCCCGACAGGGATTAACACTGAAGCTTTCTTT,CASRTPTGINTEAFF
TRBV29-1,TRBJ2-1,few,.,TGCAGCGTTGCCCTCCGGGACATGCAGTTCTTC,CSVALRDMQFF
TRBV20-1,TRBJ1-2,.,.,TGCAGTGCTAGAGATCTAGGGGCCTATGGCTACACCTTC,CSARDLGAYGYTF
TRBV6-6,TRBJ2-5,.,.,TGTGCCAGCAGTCGGGCAACCACGGAGACCCAGTACTTC,CASSRATTETQYF
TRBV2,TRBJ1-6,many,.,TGTGCCAGCAGTGGGTGGGGGACGGATTCACCCCTCCACTTT,CASSGWGTDSPLHF
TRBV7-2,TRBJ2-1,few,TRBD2,TGTGCCAGCAGCGTCCTAGCGGGAGGTGGGAGTGAGCAGTTCTTC,CASSVLAGGGSEQFF
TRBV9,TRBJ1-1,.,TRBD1,TGTGCCAGCAACTCTGCGCCGGACAGGGGCCGGGCGAACACTGAAGCTTTCTTT,CASNSAPDRGRANTEAFF
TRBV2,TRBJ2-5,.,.,TGTGCCAGCAGTGGCGAATCGGCCGGGGGCGGGGAGACCCAGTACTTC,CASSGESAGGGETQYF
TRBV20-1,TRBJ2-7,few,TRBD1,TGCAGTGCTGGGGACAGGGGGCTATACGAGCAGTACTTC,CSAGDRGLYEQYF